The source of this T cell receptor (beta chain) is a study of human T cells and chemical hapten exposure. Study details: Recorded diagnoses among the mostly female patients were alopecia areata, totalis or universalis.

Time point: patch test 2, 6 weeks after DPC sensitization. Treatment: therapeutic diphenylcyclopropenone sensitization with weekly scalp DPC. Per germline, CDR1 SGHRS and CDR2 YFSETQ. The CDR3 loop spans 12 amino acids. Deletions cut 0 bases from V and 6 bases from J, with 5 bases between. Regarding this clonotype: The antigen remains unidentified.

MiXCR was run by TCRdb on the RACE reads, yielding one entry per CDR3 protein. The sample has around 99,000 distinct CDR3 sequences; roughly 9.6% are singletons. Study-wide points: Patch test score rose with PT1 expanded TCR count, significant at thresholds 8, 16 and 32, not 4. The number of TCRs above 1 in 1000 frequency did not change after DPC sensitization. Relative to control repertoires, expanded TCRs gave rise to significantly more large CDR3 similarity clusters.

The source material was whole blood, sampled in connection with sensitization to the hapten diphenylcyclopropenone (DPC). This TCR came from a man aged 35-49 years with alopecia areata. Some clones in this sample may be carry-over from other donors' samples. This chain uses TRBV5-1 with TRBJ2-3; unclear D gene. The CDR3 reads CASSLVGDTQYF. CDR3 coding DNA: TGCGCCAGCAGCTTGGTGGGGGATACGCAGTATTTT.